This T cell receptor beta chain is from a study of type 1 regulatory T cells. Study details: An in vitro protocol generated T-allo10, a Tr1-enriched, alloantigen-specific CD4 T cell product.

T-allo10 cells from the graft donor were described as anergic, host-alloantigen-specific, and alloantigen-specific suppressors. One entry per CDR3 protein results from TCRdb running MiXCR on the reads. The sample lists tens of thousands of distinct CDR3 sequences; 55% to 80% were seen once. To note about this clonotype: The antigen is unknown.

The sequence was collected from a human donor in good health. Sample: cultured T cells, either the whole culture or a sorted T cell fraction (not recorded which). Subset reported: Tr1-enriched cell product generated in vitro against host alloantigens.

CDR3 protein: CAISESWWGGEGNEQFF. CDR3 DNA: TGTGCCATCAGTGAGTCGTGGTGGGGAGGTGAGGGCAATGAGCAGTTCTTC. The gene calls are TRBV10-3 and TRBJ2-1; D perhaps matches TRBD2 (6 bases). This CDR3 contains 17 residues. The V end was cut by 0 bases, the J end by 6 bases, with 18 bases between. Germline V gives CDR1 ENHRY, CDR2 SYGVKD.